Listed below are T cell receptor beta chains from one sample, sequenced in a study of preoperative IRX-2 immunotherapy in early breast cancer. Using immunoSEQ multiplex PCR, the repertoire was profiled, and TCRdb retains in-frame clones only, with some absent. The sample consists of about 43,000 clones, around 96% of them appearing once. This material consisted of tumor tissue, taken after IRX-2 immunotherapy. The origin of the receptors is a human donor with breast cancer. Each CDR3 is given with its conserved first and last residue. Fields, in order: CDR3 length, D gene, V gene, J gene, clone size, CDR3 DNA, CDR3 protein. D genes are given only for firm matches. Only some rows state a clone size, as once, few, many or a class for expanded clones.

14,TRBD1,TRBV7-2,TRBJ1-2,-,TGTGCCAGCAGCCTGGTTGGACAGGGTGGTGGCTACACCTTC,CASSLVGQGGGYTF
14,-,TRBV7-9,TRBJ1-3,-,TGTGCCAGCGCGGGGCTGCACTCTGGAAACACCATATATTTT,CASAGLHSGNTIYF
13,-,TRBV10-3,TRBJ1-2,-,TGTGCCATCGGTAGAGGGATGGACTATGGCTACACCTTC,CAIGRGMDYGYTF
14,TRBD2,TRBV9,TRBJ2-1,-,TGTGCCAGCAGCGTTGGCCCTGCTAGCGGAGAGCAGTTCTTC,CASSVGPASGEQFF
14,-,TRBV28,TRBJ1-1,-,TGTGCCAGCAGTTCGTGGCGAAAGAACACTGAAGCTTTCTTT,CASSSWRKNTEAFF
14,TRBD1,TRBV7-2,TRBJ2-7,-,TGTGCCAGCAGCACACGGGACAGGGGCAACGAGCAGTACTTC,CASSTRDRGNEQYF
15,-,TRBV6-4,TRBJ2-3,-,TGTGCCAGCAGAAAAAACCCCCTGGCCACAGATACGCAGTATTTT,CASRKNPLATDTQYF
14,-,TRBV18,TRBJ2-7,-,TGTGCCAGCTCACCCGACAATTTCCCCTACGAGCAGTACTTC,CASSPDNFPYEQYF
12,-,TRBV27,TRBJ2-5,-,TGTGCCAGCAGTACCCTGGGGGAGACCCAGTACTTC,CASSTLGETQYF
13,-,TRBV11-3,TRBJ2-7,once,TGTGCCACCTTGGCTTTACACTCCTACGAGCAGTACTTC,CATLALHSYEQYF
15,-,TRBV28,TRBJ2-5,once,TGTGCCAGCAGTTTATCCCCCCAGACGCAAGAGACCCAGTACTTC,CASSLSPQTQETQYF
14,-,TRBV6-5,TRBJ2-5,once,TGTGCCAGCAGTTATATGGGATTCCAAGAGACCCAGTACTTC,CASSYMGFQETQYF
12,-,TRBV10-3,TRBJ2-1,-,TGTGCCATCAGTGAGTTGAGCGATGAGCAGTTCTTC,CAISELSDEQFF
14,TRBD1,TRBV14,TRBJ2-4,-,TGTGCCAGCAGCGGACAGGGGGTTTTTAACATTCAGTACTTC,CASSGQGVFNIQYF
17,-,TRBV13,TRBJ2-1,-,TGTGCCAGCAGCTTAGGCTGGGCCGGGGGGCCAACCAATGAGCAGTTCTTC,CASSLGWAGGPTNEQFF
13,-,TRBV28,TRBJ1-2,-,TGTGCCAGCAGTTTATTCGGGGGCTATGGCTACACCTTC,CASSLFGGYGYTF
14,-,TRBV7-2,TRBJ2-5,once,TGTGCCAGCAGCCATAGGACAGCAAAAGAGACCCAGTACTTC,CASSHRTAKETQYF
12,-,TRBV10-2,TRBJ2-7,-,TGCGCCACCCCGACCATGCCCTACGAGCAGTACTTC,CATPTMPYEQYF
15,-,TRBV12-5,TRBJ2-7,-,TGTGCTAGTGGTTTGGTACTAGGCGGACCCTACGAGCAGTACTTC,CASGLVLGGPYEQYF
14,-,TRBV11-1,TRBJ2-5,-,TGTGCCAGCAAAGTATCAAGGGGACCAGAGACCCAGTACTTC,CASKVSRGPETQYF
13,TRBD2,TRBV5-4,TRBJ2-3,-,TGTGCCAGCAGCAGACTAGCGGACGATACGCAGTATTTT,CASSRLADDTQYF
16,TRBD2,TRBV7-3,TRBJ2-2,-,TGTGCCAGCAGCTTATTCCTAGCGGCGAACACCGGGGAGCTGTTTTTT,CASSLFLAANTGELFF
14,-,TRBV4-1,TRBJ1-3,-,TGCGCCAGCAGCCTGGCAGCCAACGGAAACACCATATATTTT,CASSLAANGNTIYF
14,-,TRBV18,TRBJ2-6,-,TGTGCCAGCTCAGGGGGCCCTGGGGCCAACGTCCTGACTTTC,CASSGGPGANVLTF